Listed below are T cell receptor beta chains from one sample, sequenced in a study of shared clonotypes between healthy human individuals. Produced via immunoSEQ multiplex PCR; TCRdb's table is partial and in-frame only. The sample holds 1.5 million to 2.5 million clones; approximately 95% are singletons and the top ten take less than 1.5%. The specimen sequenced was naive CD8+ T cells sorted from blood. The source of these receptors is a man aged 18 to 30 in good health. CDR3s include the opening cysteine and the closing phenylalanine or tryptophan. D genes are given only for firm matches. Only part of the rows carry a size: once, few, many, or a class if the clone is expanded.

J: TRBJ2-3
V: TRBV2
size: .
D: TRBD2
CDR3: CASSDKGGTDTQYF
DNA: TGTGCCAGCAGTGACAAGGGAGGGACAGATACGCAGTATTTT

J: TRBJ1-4
V: TRBV7-3
size: .
D: .
CDR3: CASSLKFEKLFF
DNA: TGTGCCAGCAGCTTGAAGTTTGAAAAACTGTTTTTT

J: TRBJ2-1
V: TRBV5-1
size: .
D: TRBD2
CDR3: CASSLLGLAGVYNEQFF
DNA: TGCGCCAGCAGCCTGTTGGGACTAGCGGGAGTTTACAATGAGCAGTTCTTC

J: TRBJ2-3
V: TRBV5-8
size: .
D: .
CDR3: CASSLGGASTDTQYF
DNA: TGTGCCAGCAGCTTGGGAGGGGCTAGCACAGATACGCAGTATTTT

J: TRBJ2-7
V: TRBV27
size: once
D: .
CDR3: CASRPTVVGYEQYF
DNA: TGTGCCAGCAGACCCACCGTAGTAGGTTACGAGCAGTACTTC

J: TRBJ1-1
V: TRBV10-3
size: .
D: .
CDR3: CAISGTANTEAFF
DNA: TGTGCCATCAGTGGGACAGCGAACACTGAAGCTTTCTTT

J: TRBJ1-2
V: TRBV4-1
size: .
D: .
CDR3: CASSQVGLPTVGYTF
DNA: TGCGCCAGCAGCCAGGTAGGTCTCCCGACTGTAGGCTACACCTTC

J: TRBJ1-2
V: TRBV19
size: .
D: TRBD1
CDR3: CASMSYGTVDGYTF
DNA: TGTGCCAGTATGAGTTACGGGACAGTGGATGGCTACACCTTC

J: TRBJ1-3
V: TRBV4-1
size: .
D: .
CDR3: CASSQVTGGNTIYF
DNA: TGCGCCAGCAGCCAAGTCACAGGGGGAAACACCATATATTTT

J: TRBJ1-2
V: TRBV6-1
size: .
D: TRBD1
CDR3: CASSEYGTGHGYTF
DNA: TGTGCCAGCAGTGAATATGGGACAGGACATGGCTACACCTTC

J: TRBJ2-2
V: TRBV10-3
size: .
D: TRBD1
CDR3: CAIRATPGTGVDTGELFF
DNA: TGTGCCATCAGGGCGACCCCCGGGACAGGGGTTGACACCGGGGAGCTGTTTTTT

J: TRBJ2-2
V: TRBV27
size: once
D: TRBD2
CDR3: CASRLAGGPTGELFF
DNA: TGTGCCAGCAGACTAGCGGGAGGGCCCACCGGGGAGCTGTTTTTT

J: TRBJ1-5
V: TRBV4-2
size: .
D: .
CDR3: CASSQVSQGNQPQHF
DNA: TGTGCCAGCAGCCAAGTTTCACAGGGTAATCAGCCCCAGCATTTT

J: TRBJ2-5
V: TRBV13
size: once
D: .
CDR3: CASSLRGSEETQYF
DNA: TGTGCCAGCAGCTTAAGGGGAAGTGAAGAGACCCAGTACTTC

J: TRBJ2-7
V: TRBV5-1
size: .
D: .
CDR3: CASTPGTNSIEQYF
DNA: TGCGCCAGCACCCCCGGGACAAACTCGATCGAGCAGTACTTC

J: TRBJ2-1
V: TRBV6-5
size: once
D: .
CDR3: CASSLGGGHPLQFF
DNA: TGTGCCAGCAGTTTGGGAGGGGGGCACCCTTTGCAGTTCTTC

J: TRBJ2-2
V: TRBV5-1
size: .
D: .
CDR3: CASSPGTGELFF
DNA: TGCGCCAGCAGCCCAGGCACCGGGGAGCTGTTTTTT

J: TRBJ2-3
V: TRBV9
size: .
D: TRBD2
CDR3: CASSVHSGRGSTDTQYF
DNA: TGTGCCAGCAGCGTACATAGCGGGAGAGGGAGCACAGATACGCAGTATTTT

J: TRBJ2-1
V: TRBV5-4
size: .
D: .
CDR3: CASSSNQGYEQFF
DNA: TGTGCCAGCAGCTCAAATCAGGGCTATGAGCAGTTCTTC

J: TRBJ2-2
V: TRBV19
size: once
D: .
CDR3: CASCKGIVDTGELFF
DNA: TGTGCCAGTTGTAAGGGGATTGTGGACACCGGGGAGCTGTTTTTT

J: TRBJ2-2
V: TRBV28
size: .
D: .
CDR3: CASSLAAEGGELFF
DNA: TGTGCCAGCAGTTTAGCTGCCGAAGGCGGGGAGCTGTTTTTT

J: TRBJ2-7
V: TRBV4-3
size: once
D: TRBD2
CDR3: CASSQERTRDLSYEQYF
DNA: TGCGCCAGCAGCCAAGAAAGGACTAGGGATCTCTCCTACGAGCAGTACTTC

J: TRBJ2-2
V: TRBV7-2
size: once
D: .
CDR3: CASSLWPPPTGELFF
DNA: TGTGCCAGCAGCTTATGGCCCCCCCCCACCGGGGAGCTGTTTTTT

J: TRBJ1-1
V: TRBV7-2
size: .
D: .
CDR3: CASSFGVGVTEAFF
DNA: TGTGCCAGCAGCTTTGGTGTAGGAGTCACTGAAGCTTTCTTT